Following are 29 T cell receptor beta chains from one sample sequenced in a study of T cell repertoires in cytomegalovirus infection. TCRdb reprocessed the reads via MiXCR and lists one record per CDR3 protein. The profile shows about 310,000 distinct CDR3 sequences, about 17% of them singletons. Sequenced: PBMCs. Receptors originate from a human donor in good health (CMV status not recorded). Some clones in this sample may be carry-over from other donors' samples.

This clonotype was picked up a small number of times. The chain links TRBV28 to TRBJ1-1, with 9 nucleotides matching TRBD1. CDR1 is MDHEN and CDR2 is SYDVKM in the germline V gene. J gave up 0 bases and V 3 bases, and 5 bases lay outside the gene matches. This CDR3 region has 16 residues. This chain's CDR3 is CASSFRDRVMNTEAFF. CDR3 nucleotides: TGTGCCAGCAGTTTCCGGGACAGGGTCATGAACACTGAAGCTTTCTTT.

The chain uses TRBV4-3 and TRBJ1-6; D is unclear. There are 16 residues in the CDR3. Deletions cut 0 bases from V and 6 bases from J, with 12 bases between. CDR1 is LGHNA and CDR2 is YSLEER in the germline V gene. The CDR3 nucleotides read TGCGCCAGCAGCCAAGATCAATACGGAATTAATTCACCCCTCCACTTT. Amino acids: CASSQDQYGINSPLHF.

This clonotype was detected many times. V is TRBV12-3 or TRBV12-4 and J is TRBJ1-1; 10 bases are a match to TRBD1. CDR3 length: 16 amino acids. With 5 bases clipped from V and 0 bases from J, the junction kept 6 bases outside the gene matches. The CDR3 reads CASSLTGQGMNTEAFF. CDR3 DNA: TGTGCCAGCAGTCTTACGGGACAGGGGATGAACACTGAAGCTTTCTTT.

V gene TRBV11-2 combines with J gene TRBJ2-7, with 11 bases identical to TRBD1. This CDR3 spans 19 amino acids. The germline V gene encodes CDR1 SGHAT and CDR2 FQNNGV. Trimming at V came to 5 bases and at J to 3 bases, leaving 18 bases not matched to a gene. Here the CDR3 reads CASSPRAGQGAKRLYEQYF. CDR3 nucleotides: TGTGCCAGCAGCCCAAGGGCAGGACAGGGGGCGAAGCGTCTCTACGAGCAGTACTTC.

This clonotype came up a few times. The chain uses TRBV20-1 and TRBJ2-7; D is undetermined. The CDR3 length is 14 residues. V was pared by 3 bases and J by 2 bases, with 14 bases between. CDR1 is DFQATT and CDR2 is SNEGSKA in the germline V gene (reference sequence). The CDR3 here is CSASPPLQAYEQYF. The CDR3 coding sequence is TGCAGTGCTAGTCCTCCCCTGCAGGCCTACGAGCAGTACTTC.

This chain connects TRBV20-1 to TRBJ1-1; D gene unclear. The CDR3 sequence is 11 residues long. The V end was cut by 5 bases, the J end by 1 base, with 5 bases between. The germline CDR1 and CDR2 sequences are DFQATT and SNEGSKA (reference sequence). The chain's CDR3 is CSALRNTEAFF. The CDR3 DNA reads as TGCAGTGCTCTAAGGAACACTGAAGCTTTCTTT.

This clonotype was seen more than once but under ten times. The chain has TRBV19 and TRBJ2-4; D gene unclear. Germline CDR1 LNHDA, CDR2 SQIVND (reference sequence). V was clipped by 0 bases and J by 8 bases, with 8 bases between them. CDR3 length: 13 residues. The CDR3, as DNA: TGTGCCAGTAGTATAGATAAGAAGCACATTCAGTACTTC. It codes for CASSIDKKHIQYF.

This clonotype was observed a handful of times. Here the CDR3 DNA reads TGTGCCAGCAGTTTAGGAGGGGACACCAGGGGGGTTCAGTACTTC. Protein product: CASSLGGDTRGVQYF. V usage is TRBV28 and J usage is TRBJ2-4; D perhaps matches TRBD1 (7 bases). Germline V gene sequence: CDR1 MDHEN, CDR2 SYDVKM. The CDR3 length is 15 residues. V was shortened by 2 bases and J by 11 bases, with 19 bases between the two germline ends.

This clonotype came up many times. V usage is TRBV20-1 and J usage is TRBJ1-2; D is undetermined. The CDR3 sequence is 12 residues long. The V gene's germline CDR1 is DFQATT and CDR2 SNEGSKA (reference sequence). The V end lost 6 bases, the J end lost 8 bases, and 16 bases lay between the germline ends. The CDR3 sequence is CSAQTSQSGYTF. CDR3 nucleotide sequence: TGCAGTGCACAGACGTCTCAGTCCGGCTACACCTTC.

About this clonotype: A much larger clone is a single base away; this may be a read error. Because it lacks the conserved phenylalanine or tryptophan at the end, this CDR3 is likely a read error. The chain has TRBV7-2 and TRBJ2-6; D possibly corresponds to TRBD1 (5 bases). The germline V gene has CDR1 SGHTA and CDR2 FQGNSA. The CDR3 is 18 residues long. With 1 base removed from V and 0 bases from J, the gap between germline ends came to 13 bases. In DNA form, the CDR3 reads TGTGCCAGCAGCTTAGGAGCCTACAGGAGCTCTGGGGCCAACGTCCTGACTTCC. It specifies CASSLGAYRSSGANVLTS.

In its sample, this clonotype was seen a few times. The chain carries TRBV28 and TRBJ1-3; D ambiguous. Germline loops: CDR1 MDHEN, CDR2 SYDVKM. Deletions cut 2 bases from V and 0 bases from J, with 11 bases between. This CDR3 spans 16 amino acids. In nucleotides, the CDR3 is TGTGCCAGCAGTTTAAGCGGGGTTCCCTCTGGAAACACCATATATTTT. It codes for CASSLSGVPSGNTIYF.

The chain has TRBV20-1 and TRBJ1-1; no clear D. Trimming removed 3 bases at V and 4 bases at J, with 12 bases between. The CDR3 has 13 amino acids. The germline CDR1 and CDR2 sequences are DFQATT and SNEGSKA (reference sequence). CDR3 nucleotides: TGCAGTGCTAGTGCGGACCTAGGCACTGAAGCTTTCTTT. This gives the protein CSASADLGTEAFF.

This clonotype was detected only a few times. The V and J genes are TRBV4-3 and TRBJ1-2; 7 nucleotides align to TRBD1. The germline gives CDR1 LGHNA, CDR2 YSLEER. This CDR3 contains 14 residues. After removal of 6 bases from V and 5 bases from J, the junction contained 9 bases not matched to a gene. CDR3 DNA sequence: TGCGCCAGCAGTCCCTCGACAGGGAAGTATGGCTACACCTTC. Amino acids: CASSPSTGKYGYTF.

This clonotype was detected only a few times. V is TRBV18 and J is TRBJ1-4, with unresolved D. Trimming removed 3 bases at V and 8 bases at J, with 7 bases between. This CDR3 is 12 amino acids long. Looked up from germline, CDR1 is KGHSH and CDR2 is LQKENI. The DNA for the CDR3 is TGTGCCAGCTCACCCACGTCAGAAAAACTGTTTTTT. Translated: CASSPTSEKLFF.

This clonotype was detected ten times or more. V is TRBV5-1 and J is TRBJ2-5; D perhaps matches TRBD1 (7 bases). The CDR3 covers 15 residues. Germline CDR1 is SGHRS and CDR2 is YFSETQ. With 4 bases removed from V and 1 base from J, the gap between germline ends came to 14 bases. The CDR3 DNA is TGCGCCAGCAGCGCCCGACAGGGACTCCAAGAGACCCAGTACTTC. Translating it yields CASSARQGLQETQYF.

Details on this clonotype: Since a much larger clone is just one base distant, this may be a read error. The chain employs TRBV10-3 and TRBJ2-3; D gene ambiguous. This CDR3 has 15 residues. The germline gives CDR1 ENHRY, CDR2 SYGVKD. V was clipped by 4 bases and J by 1 base, with 12 bases between them. CDR3 sequence (DNA): TGTGCCATCAGTGCCGTCCCGGCCGGCACAGATACGCAGTATTTT. Amino acid sequence: CAISAVPAGTDTQYF.

In this sample, this clonotype turned up a few times. The chain is built from TRBV12-3 or TRBV12-4 and TRBJ2-7; perhaps D is TRBD1 or TRBD2 (5 bases each). Trimming shortened V by 0 bases and J by 4 bases, and 10 bases separated the two germline ends. The CDR3 consists of 14 residues. DNA for the CDR3: TGTGCCAGCAGTTTAGCAGGGACGGTGTACGAGCAGTACTTC. This encodes CASSLAGTVYEQYF.

The sample holds many counts of this clonotype. The V call is TRBV7-2, the J call TRBJ2-4, with 8 bases fitting TRBD2. With V trimmed by 5 bases and J by 7 bases, 16 bases remained unmatched. This CDR3 contains 17 residues. Germline CDR1 and CDR2: SGHTA and FQGNSA. The DNA for the CDR3 is TGTGCCAGCAGCCCCGGGGGGGGGGCAGGTGGACATAACATTCAGTACTTC. Amino acid sequence: CASSPGGGAGGHNIQYF. The variable domain in full, completed from reference TRBV7-2 and TRBJ2-4, reads GAGVSQSPSNKVTEKGKDVELRCDPISGHTALYWYRQSLGQGLEFLIYFQGNSAPDKSGLPSDRFSAERTGGSVSTLTIQRTQQEDSAVYLCASSPGGGAGGHNIQYFGAGTRLSVL.

The chain combines TRBV28 with TRBJ2-3, with D uncertain. Trimming removed 4 bases from V and 2 bases from J, with 13 bases in between. The CDR3 loop spans 15 amino acids. In germline, CDR1 is MDHEN, CDR2 SYDVKM. Written as DNA, the CDR3 is TGTGCCAGCAGTTCCTACGGGCCAAACACAGATACGCAGTATTTT. This gives the protein CASSSYGPNTDTQYF.

Only a few counts were recorded for this clonotype. This chain uses TRBV6-2 or TRBV6-3 with TRBJ2-2; a weak D match, TRBD1 (6 bases). The CDR3 totals 17 residues. In germline, CDR1 is MNHEY, CDR2 SVGEGT. V lost 1 base to trimming and J lost 4 bases, with 16 bases between them. The CDR3 DNA reads as TGTGCCAGCAGTTACTACCTAACGACAGGCAGCACCGGGGAGCTGTTTTTT. It translates to CASSYYLTTGSTGELFF.

A few counts support this clonotype. The CDR3 coding sequence is TGTGCCAGCAGTGCAGGGACTAGCCGGCTGTTTTTT. Amino acid sequence: CASSAGTSRLFF. V usage is TRBV12-3 or TRBV12-4 and J usage is TRBJ2-2; 9 nucleotides match TRBD2. CDR3 length: 12 amino acids. J gave up 13 bases and V 5 bases, and 5 bases lay outside the gene matches.

This clonotype was picked up many times. V is TRBV12-3 or TRBV12-4 and J is TRBJ2-3, with 11 bases matching TRBD2. Trimming cost V 7 bases and J 2 bases; bases outside gene matches: 2. The CDR3 contains 14 residues. CDR3 amino acids: CASIAGGITDTQYF. The CDR3 nucleotides read TGTGCCAGCATAGCGGGGGGGATCACAGATACGCAGTATTTT.

This chain links TRBV2 with TRBJ1-4, with D maybe TRBD1 (5 bases). The CDR3 is 15 residues long. The V gene lost 6 bases and the J gene lost 8 bases, with 19 bases spanning the gap. Germline values: CDR1 SNHLY, CDR2 FYNNEI. DNA of the CDR3: TGTGCCAGCAGGGACTACAGGATAATAAGGGAAAAACTGTTTTTT. Translating gives CASRDYRIIREKLFF.

The chain's CDR3 is CASSRSAMNTEAFF. The CDR3 coding sequence is TGTGCCAGCAGCAGGTCAGCCATGAACACTGAAGCTTTCTTT. The V call is TRBV7-2, the J call TRBJ1-1; D not resolved. The CDR3 spans 14 residues. Germline CDR1 is SGHTA and CDR2 is FQGNSA. Trimming took off 5 bases at V and 0 bases at J, with 10 bases between the two ends.

In this sample, this clonotype turned up a few times. The chain carries TRBV14 and TRBJ2-7, with 7 positions matching TRBD1. This CDR3 contains 14 residues. Per germline, CDR1 SGHDN and CDR2 FVKESK. With 3 bases clipped from V and 3 bases from J, the junction kept 5 bases outside the gene matches. The CDR3 DNA follows: TGTGCCAGCAGCCACTGGGACAGCCGCTACGAGCAGTACTTC. Encoded protein: CASSHWDSRYEQYF.

The chain combines TRBV9 with TRBJ1-2; perhaps TRBD1 as D (6 bases). Trimming took off 2 bases at V and 2 bases at J, with 10 bases between the two ends. This CDR3 is 14 amino acids long. CDR1 SGDLS and CDR2 YYNGEE come from the germline V gene. DNA of the CDR3: TGTGCCAGCAGCGTCCAGGGGAAGAACTATGGCTACACCTTC. It encodes CASSVQGKNYGYTF.

This clonotype was recorded many times. This sequence joins TRBV7-2 and TRBJ1-6, with TRBD1 as a possible D gene (6 bases). The CDR3 runs 17 residues. Germline values: CDR1 SGHTA, CDR2 FQGNSA. V lost 6 bases to trimming and J lost 4 bases, with 19 bases between them. This CDR3 is CASRNDPRGSYNSPLHF. The CDR3 region has the DNA TGTGCCAGCAGAAACGACCCGAGGGGGTCTTATAATTCACCCCTCCACTTT.

The chain is built from TRBV12-3 or TRBV12-4 and TRBJ1-5; 10 positions agree with TRBD1. This CDR3 is built from 17 residues. Trimming removed 3 bases from V and 0 bases from J; junction bases left unmatched: 5. CDR3 DNA: TGTGCCAGCAGTTTCGGGACAGGGGACCTTAGCAATCAGCCCCAGCATTTT. Amino acid sequence: CASSFGTGDLSNQPQHF.

The chain couples TRBV28 to TRBJ2-5; D uncertain. V shed 3 bases and J shed 3 bases, with 11 bases lying between them. The germline V gene encodes CDR1 MDHEN and CDR2 SYDVKM. The CDR3 runs 14 residues. The CDR3 reads CASSFRYREETQYF. DNA of the CDR3: TGTGCCAGCAGTTTTCGGTATAGGGAAGAGACCCAGTACTTC.